The rows below give T cell receptor beta chains drawn from one sample of a study of blood T cells in healthy people across ages. Each CDR3 protein gets one entry after TCRdb re-called the 5' RACE reads with MiXCR. The table includes some 900,000 distinct CDR3 sequences, about 48% detected once. The sample consisted of blood. These receptors were obtained from a young man in good health. Each CDR3 is given with its conserved first and last residue. A D gene is named only where the DNA matches it firmly. Clone size is not always given. Where it is, it says once, few, many or a class for expanded clones.

j_gene | d_gene | v_gene | abundance | CDR3aa | CDR3nt
TRBJ2-1 | TRBD2 | TRBV10-3 | NA | CAISPVGGASYNEQFF | TGTGCCATCAGTCCCGTCGGGGGGGCCTCCTACAATGAGCAGTTCTTC
TRBJ1-5 | NA | TRBV20-1 | NA | CSARVHSLNNQPQHF | TGCAGTGCTAGAGTGCACAGCCTAAACAATCAGCCCCAGCATTTT
TRBJ2-5 | NA | TRBV2 | few | CASGRGVETQYF | TGTGCCAGCGGCAGGGGGGTTGAGACCCAGTACTTC
TRBJ1-5 | NA | TRBV12-3/TRBV12-4 | NA | CASSPGTGEVAQHF | TGTGCCAGCAGTCCAGGCACGGGGGAGGTGGCCCAGCATTTT
TRBJ2-5 | TRBD2 | TRBV3-1 | NA | CASSQVRLAEGTQYF | TGTGCCAGCAGCCAAGTTAGACTAGCGGAAGGGACCCAGTACTTC
TRBJ1-4 | NA | TRBV5-1 | NA | CASSLGQQIEKLFF | TGCGCCAGCAGCTTGGGACAGCAGATTGAAAAACTGTTTTTT
TRBJ2-7 | TRBD2 | TRBV18 | NA | CASSGTSNEQYF | TGTGCCAGCTCAGGGACTAGCAACGAGCAGTACTTC
TRBJ1-1 | NA | TRBV30 | NA | CAGGRDGDTEAFF | TGTGCCGGGGGGCGTGATGGGGACACTGAAGCTTTCTTT
TRBJ2-5 | NA | TRBV30 | few | CAWNRAVQETQYF | TGTGCCTGGAACCGGGCCGTCCAAGAGACCCAGTACTTC
TRBJ2-3 | NA | TRBV29-1 | NA | CSVEVGAILTDTQYF | TGCAGCGTTGAAGTGGGTGCGATATTAACAGATACGCAGTATTTT
TRBJ1-2 | NA | TRBV20-1 | few | CSARDYLGRGRDYGYTF | TGCAGTGCTAGAGACTACCTAGGTCGGGGTCGGGACTATGGCTACACCTTC
TRBJ2-7 | NA | TRBV27 | NA | CASYSSSYEQYF | TGTGCCAGTTACTCAAGCTCCTACGAGCAGTACTTC
TRBJ2-4 | NA | TRBV7-9 | NA | CASSFGQSLGKNIQYF | TGTGCCAGCAGCTTCGGACAGTCACTCGGCAAAAACATTCAGTACTTC
TRBJ2-1 | TRBD2 | TRBV7-9 | once | CASSSRGLAAGNEQFF | TGTGCCAGCAGCTCCAGAGGACTAGCGGCGGGAAATGAGCAGTTCTTC
TRBJ1-2 | NA | TRBV4-1 | NA | CASSQNGQRGYTF | TGCGCCAGCAGCCAAAATGGACAGCGGGGCTACACCTTC
TRBJ2-7 | NA | TRBV20-1 | NA | CSAPAGPYEQYF | TGCAGTGCCCCCGCGGGGCCCTACGAGCAGTACTTC
TRBJ2-7 | TRBD1 | TRBV7-2 | many | CASSLRQGGDEQYF | TGTGCCAGCAGCTTAAGACAGGGTGGAGACGAGCAGTACTTC
TRBJ2-1 | TRBD2 | TRBV6-7 | NA | CASSSLGLAGINEQFF | TGTGCCAGCAGTTCCCTAGGACTAGCGGGGATCAATGAGCAGTTCTTC
TRBJ1-4 | TRBD1 | TRBV9 | NA | CASSAEGTGLNEKLFF | TGTGCCAGCAGCGCCGAGGGGACAGGGTTGAATGAAAAACTGTTTTTT
TRBJ2-7 | TRBD1 | TRBV27 | NA | CASSIRQGKVFYEQYF | TGTGCCAGCAGTATTAGACAGGGGAAGGTATTCTACGAGCAGTACTTC
TRBJ1-6 | NA | TRBV10-3 | few | CATLQGMENSPLHF | TGTGCCACCCTACAGGGAATGGAAAATTCACCCCTCCACTTT
TRBJ2-1 | TRBD1 | TRBV10-3 | few | CAIRGDREYNEQFF | TGTGCCATCAGGGGGGACAGGGAATACAATGAGCAGTTCTTC
TRBJ2-5 | TRBD2 | TRBV7-2 | NA | CASSLGSVAGGRGETQYF | TGTGCCAGCAGCTTAGGATCAGTAGCGGGGGGCCGTGGGGAGACCCAGTACTTC
TRBJ2-5 | TRBD1 | TRBV30 | NA | CAWSVSLGQGTETQYF | TGTGCCTGGAGTGTCTCCCTGGGACAGGGAACCGAGACCCAGTACTTC
TRBJ2-2 | NA | TRBV4-1 | few | CASSQIFIAGELFF | TGCGCCAGCAGCCAGATCTTTATAGCCGGGGAGCTGTTTTTT
TRBJ1-2 | NA | TRBV6-6 | NA | CASSYSPGTNYGYTF | TGTGCCAGCAGTTACAGTCCAGGGACTAACTATGGCTACACCTTC
TRBJ2-1 | NA | TRBV29-1 | NA | CSVLNNEQFF | TGCAGCGTCCTTAACAATGAGCAGTTCTTC
TRBJ2-7 | NA | TRBV28 | few | CASSGPGPSYEQYF | TGTGCCAGCAGTGGACCGGGACCGTCCTACGAGCAGTACTTC
TRBJ1-1 | TRBD1 | TRBV30 | once | CAWTSLNRGGAEAFF | TGTGCCTGGACCTCCTTAAACAGGGGAGGCGCTGAAGCTTTCTTT
TRBJ1-1 | NA | TRBV4-3 | few | CASSQVSAGAAFF | TGCGCCAGCAGCCAAGTTTCGGCGGGGGCAGCTTTCTTT
TRBJ2-6 | NA | TRBV28 | few | CASSSRGRFRANVLTF | TGTGCCAGCAGTTCACGTGGACGGTTCAGGGCCAACGTCCTGACTTTC
TRBJ1-5 | TRBD1 | TRBV20-1 | NA | CSAVGTGNQPQHF | TGCAGTGCGGTGGGGACAGGAAATCAGCCCCAGCATTTT
TRBJ2-7 | TRBD2 | TRBV4-1 | NA | CASSQREEYEQYF | TGCGCCAGCAGCCAACGGGAGGAATACGAGCAGTACTTC
TRBJ1-6 | NA | TRBV4-3 | NA | CASSRDSWGSYNSPLHF | TGCGCCAGCAGCCGGGACTCTTGGGGCTCCTATAATTCACCCCTCCACTTT
TRBJ2-3 | TRBD1 | TRBV20-1 | NA | CSATNFRDSTTDTQYF | TGCAGTGCTACCAACTTCCGGGACAGCACCACAGATACGCAGTATTTT
TRBJ1-1 | NA | TRBV11-2 | NA | CASSPTGGEAFF | TGTGCCAGCAGCCCAACCGGGGGCGAAGCTTTCTTT
TRBJ2-5 | NA | TRBV5-1 | NA | CASSLEAGLREQYF | TGCGCCAGCAGCTTGGAGGCGGGCCTTAGGGAGCAGTACTTC
TRBJ2-1 | TRBD1 | TRBV25-1 | NA | CASSGPDRVGNEQFF | TGTGCCAGCAGCGGACCGGACAGGGTTGGGAATGAGCAGTTCTTC
TRBJ2-5 | NA | TRBV20-1 | few | CSAPLSPETQYF | TGCAGTGCCCCGCTATCCCCAGAGACCCAGTACTTC
TRBJ2-6 | TRBD1 | TRBV11-3 | NA | CASSLRDSGASGANVLTF | TGTGCCAGCAGCTTACGGGACAGTGGGGCCTCTGGGGCCAACGTCCTGACTTTC
TRBJ2-1 | NA | TRBV6-4 | NA | CASARAESNEQFF | TGTGCCAGCGCACGAGCCGAGAGCAATGAGCAGTTCTTC
TRBJ1-1 | NA | TRBV28 | NA | CASSLKGRGYTEAFF | TGTGCCAGCAGTTTAAAGGGCCGGGGGTACACTGAAGCTTTCTTT
TRBJ2-5 | NA | TRBV21-1 | few | CASSKDVRKTQYF | TGTGCCAGCAGCAAAGACGTCCGGAAGACCCAGTACTTC
TRBJ2-5 | NA | TRBV5-1 | few | CASSFPWDGLNQETQYF | TGCGCCAGCAGCTTCCCGTGGGACGGACTAAACCAAGAGACCCAGTACTTC
TRBJ2-3 | TRBD2 | TRBV11-2 | NA | CASSVETSGAQYF | TGTGCCAGCAGCGTAGAGACTAGCGGGGCGCAGTATTTT
TRBJ2-1 | TRBD1 | TRBV5-1 | NA | CASSYAGGWEETQFF | TGCGCCAGCAGCTACGCAGGGGGCTGGGAGGAGACCCAGTTCTTC
TRBJ2-3 | NA | TRBV7-8 | NA | CASSASRSFGTDTQYF | TGTGCCAGCAGCGCTAGTCGGAGTTTTGGTACAGATACGCAGTATTTT
TRBJ2-1 | NA | TRBV7-8 | many | CASSLQGPSYNEQFF | TGTGCCAGCAGCTTACAGGGGCCCTCCTACAATGAGCAGTTCTTC
TRBJ1-2 | NA | TRBV6-5 | NA | CASWRYGYTF | TGTGCCAGCTGGCGCTATGGCTACACCTTC
TRBJ2-7 | TRBD1 | TRBV30 | NA | CAWSEVTGFYEQYF | TGTGCCTGGAGTGAGGTGACAGGGTTTTACGAGCAGTACTTC
TRBJ1-6 | NA | TRBV7-9 | NA | CASSPGPAGSPLHF | TGTGCCAGCAGCCCAGGCCCTGCTGGTTCACCCCTCCACTTT
TRBJ2-7 | NA | TRBV28 | few | CASRLYRGEQYF | TGTGCCAGCAGGCTCTATAGGGGCGAGCAGTACTTC